These T cell receptor beta chains were read from a single sample in a study of blood T cell repertoires in COVID-19. This table comes from immunoSEQ multiplex PCR, and its TCRdb copy is limited to in-frame clones, with some not included. The profile covers approximately 82,000 clones, with about four fifths appearing a single time and about 7% taken by the ten largest. The sequencing input was peripheral blood. All receptors come from a man aged 45-65 years with active or convalescent COVID-19. The CDR3 runs from the conserved cysteine through the conserved F or W. D genes are given only for firm matches. Clone size is given for some rows only: seen once, a few or many times, or a class if the clone is expanded.

j_gene: TRBJ1-2; v_gene: TRBV10-3; d_gene: -; abundance: once; CDR3aa: CAISEGGDGYTF; CDR3nt: TGTGCCATCAGTGAAGGAGGGGATGGCTACACCTTC
j_gene: TRBJ1-2; v_gene: TRBV30; d_gene: TRBD1; abundance: -; CDR3aa: CAWTRDRTIGYTF; CDR3nt: TGTGCCTGGACTCGGGACAGGACTATTGGCTACACCTTC
j_gene: TRBJ1-1; v_gene: TRBV6-2/TRBV6-3; d_gene: TRBD1; abundance: -; CDR3aa: CASSYRGQMNTEAFF; CDR3nt: TGTGCCAGCAGTTACCGGGGACAGATGAACACTGAAGCTTTCTTT
j_gene: TRBJ2-1; v_gene: TRBV12-5; d_gene: -; abundance: -; CDR3aa: CASSGWRNEQFF; CDR3nt: TGTGCTAGCTCCGGTTGGAGGAATGAGCAGTTCTTC
j_gene: TRBJ1-4; v_gene: TRBV30; d_gene: -; abundance: -; CDR3aa: CAWSVGGMSEKLFF; CDR3nt: TGTGCCTGGAGTGTAGGAGGGATGAGTGAAAAACTGTTTTTT
j_gene: TRBJ1-5; v_gene: TRBV7-9; d_gene: -; abundance: -; CDR3aa: CASSQRVDQPQHF; CDR3nt: TGTGCCAGCAGCCAGAGGGTGGATCAGCCCCAGCATTTT
j_gene: TRBJ2-5; v_gene: TRBV7-9; d_gene: -; abundance: -; CDR3aa: CASSQGREQETQYF; CDR3nt: TGTGCCAGCAGCCAGGGGAGGGAACAAGAGACCCAGTACTTC
j_gene: TRBJ1-1; v_gene: TRBV10-3; d_gene: -; abundance: -; CDR3aa: CAISHEGIGTEAFF; CDR3nt: TGTGCCATCAGCCACGAGGGTATCGGCACTGAAGCTTTCTTT
j_gene: TRBJ2-1; v_gene: TRBV29-1; d_gene: TRBD1; abundance: few; CDR3aa: CSVEGTGLRNEQFF; CDR3nt: TGCAGCGTTGAGGGGACAGGGCTACGCAATGAGCAGTTCTTC
j_gene: TRBJ2-5; v_gene: TRBV6-5; d_gene: -; abundance: -; CDR3aa: CASTQGGEETQYF; CDR3nt: TGTGCCAGCACCCAAGGGGGGGAGGAGACCCAGTACTTC
j_gene: TRBJ2-1; v_gene: TRBV19; d_gene: -; abundance: once; CDR3aa: CASSIILSYNEQFF; CDR3nt: TGTGCCAGTAGTATTATCCTTTCCTACAATGAGCAGTTCTTC
j_gene: TRBJ2-3; v_gene: TRBV6-2/TRBV6-3; d_gene: TRBD2; abundance: -; CDR3aa: CASSSGLAGGSTDTQYF; CDR3nt: TGTGCCAGCAGTTCGGGACTAGCGGGGGGGAGCACAGATACGCAGTATTTT
j_gene: TRBJ2-7; v_gene: TRBV4-3; d_gene: -; abundance: -; CDR3aa: CASERLLPSYEQYF; CDR3nt: TGCGCCAGCGAGAGACTGCTACCCTCCTACGAGCAGTACTTC
j_gene: TRBJ1-3; v_gene: TRBV6-6; d_gene: -; abundance: -; CDR3aa: CASSYSQTGNTIYF; CDR3nt: TGTGCCAGCAGTTATTCGCAGACTGGAAACACCATATATTTT
j_gene: TRBJ1-4; v_gene: TRBV5-4; d_gene: -; abundance: -; CDR3aa: CAGWLGTKLFF; CDR3nt: TGTGCCGGGTGGCTGGGCACAAAACTGTTTTTT
j_gene: TRBJ2-2; v_gene: TRBV6-6; d_gene: TRBD2; abundance: -; CDR3aa: CASSPPSLAGGLMANTGELFF; CDR3nt: TGTGCCAGCAGTCCTCCCTCTCTAGCGGGGGGGCTAATGGCGAACACCGGGGAGCTGTTTTTT
j_gene: TRBJ1-6; v_gene: TRBV7-2; d_gene: -; abundance: few; CDR3aa: CASRIAGGSNSPLHF; CDR3nt: TGTGCCAGCAGAATAGCGGGGGGAAGTAATTCACCCCTCCACTTT
j_gene: TRBJ2-1; v_gene: TRBV5-1; d_gene: TRBD1; abundance: -; CDR3aa: CASNRGMVDEQFF; CDR3nt: TGCGCCAGCAACAGGGGAATGGTCGATGAGCAGTTCTTC
j_gene: TRBJ2-1; v_gene: TRBV29-1; d_gene: -; abundance: -; CDR3aa: CSVEDPGGSDEQFF; CDR3nt: TGCAGCGTTGAAGACCCCGGGGGTTCGGATGAGCAGTTCTTC
j_gene: TRBJ1-5; v_gene: TRBV6-6; d_gene: TRBD1; abundance: few; CDR3aa: CASSYPTGSNQPQHF; CDR3nt: TGTGCCAGCAGTTACCCGACAGGGAGCAATCAGCCCCAGCATTTT
j_gene: TRBJ2-7; v_gene: TRBV2; d_gene: TRBD1; abundance: -; CDR3aa: CASSLTGDYEQYF; CDR3nt: TGTGCCAGCAGCCTGACAGGGGACTACGAGCAGTACTTC
j_gene: TRBJ2-2; v_gene: TRBV7-2; d_gene: TRBD1; abundance: -; CDR3aa: CASSPTGAKTNTGELFF; CDR3nt: TGTGCCAGCAGCCCTACAGGGGCCAAAACGAACACCGGGGAGCTGTTTTTT